Listed below are T cell receptor beta chains from one sample, sequenced in a study of blood T cell repertoires in COVID-19. TCRdb's table, derived via immunoSEQ multiplex PCR, lists solely in-frame clones and lacks some. Of 95,000 to 100,000 clones listed, 85% are singletons. The specimen sequenced was peripheral blood. The source is a woman in her 70s with active or convalescent COVID-19. Each CDR3 is given with its conserved first and last residue. The D gene is left open where the match is weak. A row's size may be missing; if present it is once, few, many or a size class.

D: TRBD1; J: TRBJ2-1; V: TRBV28; size: NA; CDR3: CASNKAGGYNEQFF; DNA: TGTGCCAGCAATAAGGCAGGGGGATACAATGAGCAGTTCTTC
D: TRBD1; J: TRBJ1-4; V: TRBV7-9; size: NA; CDR3: CASSSGQGADEKLFF; DNA: TGTGCCAGCAGCTCGGGACAGGGGGCGGATGAAAAACTGTTTTTT
D: TRBD2; J: TRBJ2-5; V: TRBV3-1/TRBV3-2; size: NA; CDR3: CASSQGGLAEETQYF; DNA: TGTGCCAGCAGCCAAGGGGGACTAGCGGAAGAGACCCAGTACTTC
D: NA; J: TRBJ2-1; V: TRBV7-3; size: NA; CDR3: CASSGQGDEQFF; DNA: TGTGCCAGCAGCGGCCAGGGCGATGAGCAGTTCTTC
D: TRBD2; J: TRBJ2-1; V: TRBV7-2; size: once; CDR3: CASSLGTSANYNEQFF; DNA: TGTGCCAGCAGCTTAGGGACTAGCGCGAATTACAATGAGCAGTTCTTC
D: TRBD1; J: TRBJ1-2; V: TRBV4-3; size: NA; CDR3: CASSQSDRASGYTF; DNA: TGCGCCAGCAGCCAAAGCGACAGGGCGAGCGGCTACACCTTC
D: NA; J: TRBJ1-2; V: TRBV19; size: NA; CDR3: CASHPGLHPTYGYTF; DNA: TGTGCCAGTCACCCAGGACTCCACCCTACTTATGGCTACACCTTC
D: TRBD2; J: TRBJ2-1; V: TRBV9; size: few; CDR3: CASSPRSGSSYNEQFF; DNA: TGTGCCAGCAGCCCAAGGAGCGGGAGCTCCTACAATGAGCAGTTCTTC
D: NA; J: TRBJ1-1; V: TRBV29-1; size: NA; CDR3: CSVLGGLGVGTEAFF; DNA: TGCAGCGTTCTCGGGGGACTAGGTGTTGGCACTGAAGCTTTCTTT
D: NA; J: TRBJ2-2; V: TRBV19; size: NA; CDR3: CASSPDTTGELFF; DNA: TGTGCCAGTAGTCCTGACACCACCGGGGAGCTGTTTTTT
D: NA; J: TRBJ1-6; V: TRBV27; size: NA; CDR3: CASKMTGSYNSPLHF; DNA: TGTGCCAGCAAGATGACAGGCTCCTATAATTCACCCCTCCACTTT
D: TRBD2; J: TRBJ2-2; V: TRBV5-3; size: few; CDR3: CARSLNDLAGGPQTGELFF; DNA: TGTGCCAGAAGCCTTAACGATCTAGCGGGAGGGCCGCAAACCGGGGAGCTGTTTTTT
D: TRBD1; J: TRBJ1-1; V: TRBV18; size: NA; CDR3: CASSQSTGLETEAFF; DNA: TGTGCCAGCTCACAATCGACAGGGTTGGAAACTGAAGCTTTCTTT
D: NA; J: TRBJ2-3; V: TRBV12-3/TRBV12-4; size: NA; CDR3: CASSIGQPDTQYF; DNA: TGTGCCAGCAGTATAGGACAACCAGATACGCAGTATTTT
D: NA; J: TRBJ2-7; V: TRBV4-1; size: once; CDR3: CASSQDNRLGEQYF; DNA: TGCGCCAGCAGCCAAGATAACAGGCTAGGCGAGCAGTACTTC
D: TRBD1; J: TRBJ1-5; V: TRBV19; size: NA; CDR3: CASSIGDRYQPQHF; DNA: TGTGCCAGTAGTATAGGGGACAGATATCAGCCCCAGCATTTT
D: NA; J: TRBJ1-3; V: TRBV21-1; size: NA; CDR3: CASSNAGPPVEGNTIYF; DNA: TGTGCCAGCAGCAACGCGGGACCCCCAGTGGAAGGAAACACCATATATTTT
D: TRBD1; J: TRBJ1-2; V: TRBV6-1; size: NA; CDR3: CASSETGVVYGYTF; DNA: TGTGCCAGCAGTGAGACAGGGGTAGTTTATGGCTACACCTTC
D: TRBD2; J: TRBJ2-3; V: TRBV5-4; size: NA; CDR3: CASSLRLAGGPGDTQYF; DNA: TGTGCCAGCAGCCTTAGACTAGCGGGAGGCCCGGGGGATACGCAGTATTTT
D: TRBD1; J: TRBJ2-7; V: TRBV5-1; size: once; CDR3: CASKQGGHEQYF; DNA: TGCGCCAGCAAACAGGGGGGCCACGAGCAGTACTTC
D: NA; J: TRBJ1-1; V: TRBV7-2; size: NA; CDR3: CASSQAGGDTEAFF; DNA: TGTGCCAGCAGCCAGGCGGGGGGCGACACTGAAGCTTTCTTT
D: TRBD2; J: TRBJ2-7; V: TRBV9; size: NA; CDR3: CASSLAGGRYEQYF; DNA: TGTGCCAGCAGTTTAGCGGGGGGGAGGTACGAGCAGTACTTC
D: TRBD1; J: TRBJ2-2; V: TRBV24-1; size: NA; CDR3: CATSGTQGGQRQNTGELFF; DNA: TGTGCCACCAGTGGAACTCAAGGGGGCCAGAGACAGAACACCGGGGAGCTGTTTTTT
D: NA; J: TRBJ1-1; V: TRBV7-2; size: NA; CDR3: CASTNTGGRKAFF; DNA: TGTGCCAGCACTAACACCGGGGGGCGCAAAGCTTTCTTT
D: NA; J: TRBJ2-3; V: TRBV11-2; size: once; CDR3: CASSTFSTDTQYF; DNA: TGTGCCAGCTCAACATTTAGCACAGATACGCAGTATTTT
D: TRBD1; J: TRBJ1-2; V: TRBV19; size: NA; CDR3: CASSISRGQTYGYTF; DNA: TGTGCCAGTAGTATTTCGAGGGGACAGACCTATGGCTACACCTTC
D: TRBD1; J: TRBJ2-2; V: TRBV28; size: NA; CDR3: CASKGQGNTGELFF; DNA: TGTGCCAGCAAGGGACAGGGGAACACCGGGGAGCTGTTTTTT